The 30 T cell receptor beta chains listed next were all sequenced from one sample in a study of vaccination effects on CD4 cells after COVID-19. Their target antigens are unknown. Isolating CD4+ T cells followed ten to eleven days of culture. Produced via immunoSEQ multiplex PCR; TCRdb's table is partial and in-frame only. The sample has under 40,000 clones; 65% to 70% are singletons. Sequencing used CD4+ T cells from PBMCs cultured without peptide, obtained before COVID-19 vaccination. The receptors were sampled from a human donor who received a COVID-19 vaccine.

CDR3 DNA: TGTGCCAGCAGCCCGGGTCTTAATTCACCCCTCCACTTT. Translation: CASSPGLNSPLHF. The rearrangement uses TRBV6-4 and TRBJ1-6; D is undetermined. The germline gives CDR1 MRHNA, CDR2 SNTAGT. The CDR3 is made up of 13 amino acids. V was trimmed by 6 bases and J by 6 bases, leaving 9 bases between them.

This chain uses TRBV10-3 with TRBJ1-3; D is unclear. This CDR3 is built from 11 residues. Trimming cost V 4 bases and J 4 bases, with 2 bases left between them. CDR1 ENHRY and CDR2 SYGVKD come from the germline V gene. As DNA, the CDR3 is TGTGCCATCAGTGGGGGAAACACCATATATTTT. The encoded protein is CAISGGNTIYF.

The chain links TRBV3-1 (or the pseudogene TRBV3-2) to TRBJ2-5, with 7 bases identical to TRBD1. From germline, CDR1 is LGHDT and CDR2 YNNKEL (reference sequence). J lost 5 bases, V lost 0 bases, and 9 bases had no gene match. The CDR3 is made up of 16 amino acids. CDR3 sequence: CASSQDTDRAGETQYF. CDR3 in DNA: TGTGCCAGCAGCCAAGATACCGACAGGGCCGGGGAGACCCAGTACTTC.

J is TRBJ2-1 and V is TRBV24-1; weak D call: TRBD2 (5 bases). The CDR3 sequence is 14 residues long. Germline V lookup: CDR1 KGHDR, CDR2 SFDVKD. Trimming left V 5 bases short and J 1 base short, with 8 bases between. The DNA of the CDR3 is TGTGCCACCAGTGGGGAGAGATCCTACAATGAGCAGTTCTTC. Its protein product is CATSGERSYNEQFF.

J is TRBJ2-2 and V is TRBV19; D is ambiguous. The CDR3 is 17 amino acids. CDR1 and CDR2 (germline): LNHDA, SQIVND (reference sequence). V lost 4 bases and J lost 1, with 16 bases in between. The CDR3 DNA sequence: TGTGCCAGTAGTAACTCACGCCAGACCCTGAACACCGGGGAGCTGTTTTTT. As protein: CASSNSRQTLNTGELFF. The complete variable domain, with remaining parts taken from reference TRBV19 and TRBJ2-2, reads DGGITQSPKYLFRKEGQNVTLSCEQNLNHDAMYWYRQDPGQGLRLIYYSQIVNDFQKGDIAEGYSVSREKKESFPLTVTSAQKNPTAFYLCASSNSRQTLNTGELFFGEGSRLTVL.

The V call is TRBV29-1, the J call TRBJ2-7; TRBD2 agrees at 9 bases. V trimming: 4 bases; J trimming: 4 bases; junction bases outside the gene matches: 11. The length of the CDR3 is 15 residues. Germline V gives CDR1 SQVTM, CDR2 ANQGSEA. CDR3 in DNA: TGCAGCGTTGCTCGGCTAGCGGGAACAAGGTACGAGCAGTACTTC. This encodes CSVARLAGTRYEQYF.

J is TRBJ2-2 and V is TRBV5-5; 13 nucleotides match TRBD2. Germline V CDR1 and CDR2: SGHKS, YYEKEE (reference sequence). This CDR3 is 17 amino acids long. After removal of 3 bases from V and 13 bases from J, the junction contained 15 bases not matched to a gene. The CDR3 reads CASSSGLAGALPGRLFF. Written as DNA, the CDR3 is TGTGCCAGCAGCTCCGGACTAGCGGGGGCCCTCCCTGGGAGGCTGTTTTTT.

The CDR3: CASSLDVGGPKTQYF. The DNA for the CDR3 is TGCGCCAGCAGCTTGGATGTGGGAGGGCCCAAGACCCAGTACTTC. The V and J genes are TRBV5-1 and TRBJ2-5; 7 bases are shared with TRBD2. The V gene's germline CDR1 is SGHRS and CDR2 YFSETQ. This CDR3 is built from 15 residues. The V and J ends lost 0 bases and 6 bases, in that order; junction bases with no gene match: 8.

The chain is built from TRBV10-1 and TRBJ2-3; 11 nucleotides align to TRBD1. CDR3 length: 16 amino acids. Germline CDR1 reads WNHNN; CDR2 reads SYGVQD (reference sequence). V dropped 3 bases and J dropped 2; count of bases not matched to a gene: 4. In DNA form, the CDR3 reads TGCGCCAGCAGTGACGGGACAGGGGGATTCACAGATACGCAGTATTTT. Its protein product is CASSDGTGGFTDTQYF.

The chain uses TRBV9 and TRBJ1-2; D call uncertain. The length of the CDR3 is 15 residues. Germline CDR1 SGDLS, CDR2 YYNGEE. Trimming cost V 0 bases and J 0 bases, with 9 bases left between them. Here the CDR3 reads CASSVVPGTNYGYTF. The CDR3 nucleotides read TGTGCCAGCAGCGTAGTCCCAGGAACTAACTATGGCTACACCTTC.

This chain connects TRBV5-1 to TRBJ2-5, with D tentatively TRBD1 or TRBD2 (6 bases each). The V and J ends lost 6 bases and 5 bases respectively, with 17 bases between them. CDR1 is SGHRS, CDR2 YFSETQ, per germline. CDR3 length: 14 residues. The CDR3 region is CASTGAGWAETQYF. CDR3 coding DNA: TGCGCCAGCACGGGGGCAGGCTGGGCTGAGACCCAGTACTTC.

This chain's CDR3 is CASSIDTYTDTQYF. The CDR3 DNA reads TGCGCCAGCAGCATCGACACCTACACAGATACGCAGTATTTT. The V gene is TRBV5-1, the J gene TRBJ2-3; D unclear. Trimming removed 4 bases from V and 2 bases from J, with 11 bases in between. CDR3 length: 14 amino acids. The germline gives CDR1 SGHRS, CDR2 YFSETQ.

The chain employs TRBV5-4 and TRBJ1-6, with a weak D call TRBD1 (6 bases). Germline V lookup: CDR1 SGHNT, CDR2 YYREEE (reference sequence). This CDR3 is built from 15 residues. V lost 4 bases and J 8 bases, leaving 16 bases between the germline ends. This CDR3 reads CASSEQTGGHSPLHF. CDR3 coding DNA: TGTGCCAGCAGCGAGCAGACAGGTGGGCATTCACCCCTCCACTTT. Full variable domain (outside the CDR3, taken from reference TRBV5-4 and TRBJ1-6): ETGVTQSPTHLIKTRGQQVTLRCSSQSGHNTVSWYQQALGQGPQFIFQYYREEENGRGNFPPRFSGLQFPNYSSELNVNALELDDSALYLCASSEQTGGHSPLHFGNGTRLTVT.

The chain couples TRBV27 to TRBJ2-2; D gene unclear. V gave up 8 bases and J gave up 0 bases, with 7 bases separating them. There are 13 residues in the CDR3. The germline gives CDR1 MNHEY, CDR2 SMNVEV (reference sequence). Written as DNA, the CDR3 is TGTGCCAGCGGGATTACGAACACCGGGGAGCTGTTTTTT. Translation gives CASGITNTGELFF.

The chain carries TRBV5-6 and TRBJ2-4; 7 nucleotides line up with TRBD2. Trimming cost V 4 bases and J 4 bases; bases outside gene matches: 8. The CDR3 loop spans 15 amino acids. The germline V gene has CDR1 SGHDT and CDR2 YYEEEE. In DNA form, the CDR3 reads TGTGCCAGCAGCGTTGGGACCGGGGGGAAAAACATTCAGTACTTC. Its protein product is CASSVGTGGKNIQYF.

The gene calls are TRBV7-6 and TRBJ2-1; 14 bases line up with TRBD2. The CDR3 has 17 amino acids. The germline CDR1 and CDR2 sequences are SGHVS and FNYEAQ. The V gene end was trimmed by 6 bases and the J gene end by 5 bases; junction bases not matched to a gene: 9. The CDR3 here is CASSSGLAGGSDNEQFF. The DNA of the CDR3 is TGTGCCAGCAGTTCCGGACTAGCGGGAGGTTCTGACAATGAGCAGTTCTTC.

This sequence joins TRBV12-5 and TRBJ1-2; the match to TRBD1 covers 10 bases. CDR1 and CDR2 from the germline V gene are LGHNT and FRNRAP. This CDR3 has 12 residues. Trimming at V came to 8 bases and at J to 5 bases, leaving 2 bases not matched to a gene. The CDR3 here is CASLGQGYGYTF. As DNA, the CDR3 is TGTGCTAGTTTGGGACAGGGGTATGGCTACACCTTC.

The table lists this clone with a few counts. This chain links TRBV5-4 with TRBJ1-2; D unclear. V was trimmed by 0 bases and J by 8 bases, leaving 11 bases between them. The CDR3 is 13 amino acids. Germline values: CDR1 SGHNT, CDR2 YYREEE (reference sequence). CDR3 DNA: TGTGCCAGCAGCTTGGAGGCCGAGAGGGGCTACACCTTC. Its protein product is CASSLEAERGYTF. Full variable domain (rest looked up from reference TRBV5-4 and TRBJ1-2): ETGVTQSPTHLIKTRGQQVTLRCSSQSGHNTVSWYQQALGQGPQFIFQYYREEENGRGNFPPRFSGLQFPNYSSELNVNALELDDSALYLCASSLEAERGYTFGSGTRLTVV.

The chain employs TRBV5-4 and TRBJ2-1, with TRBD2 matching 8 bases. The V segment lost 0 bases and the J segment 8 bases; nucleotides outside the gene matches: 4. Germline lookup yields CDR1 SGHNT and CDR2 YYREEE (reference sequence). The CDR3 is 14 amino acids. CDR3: CASSLAKTSDEQFF. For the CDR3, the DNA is TGTGCCAGCAGCTTGGCCAAGACTAGCGATGAGCAGTTCTTC. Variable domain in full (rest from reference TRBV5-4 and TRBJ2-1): ETGVTQSPTHLIKTRGQQVTLRCSSQSGHNTVSWYQQALGQGPQFIFQYYREEENGRGNFPPRFSGLQFPNYSSELNVNALELDDSALYLCASSLAKTSDEQFFGPGTRLTVL.

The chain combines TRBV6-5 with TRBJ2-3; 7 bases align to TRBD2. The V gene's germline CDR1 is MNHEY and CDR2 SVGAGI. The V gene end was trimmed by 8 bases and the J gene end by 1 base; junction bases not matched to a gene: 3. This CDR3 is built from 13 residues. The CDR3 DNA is TGTGCCAGCTACCGGGGGGGCACAGATACGCAGTATTTT. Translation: CASYRGGTDTQYF.

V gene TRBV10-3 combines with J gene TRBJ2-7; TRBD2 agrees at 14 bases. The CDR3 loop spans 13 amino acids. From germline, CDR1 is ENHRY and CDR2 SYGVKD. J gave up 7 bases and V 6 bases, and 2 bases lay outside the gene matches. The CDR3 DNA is TGTGCCATCAGGACTAGCGGGAGGGAAGAGCAGTACTTC. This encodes CAIRTSGREEQYF.

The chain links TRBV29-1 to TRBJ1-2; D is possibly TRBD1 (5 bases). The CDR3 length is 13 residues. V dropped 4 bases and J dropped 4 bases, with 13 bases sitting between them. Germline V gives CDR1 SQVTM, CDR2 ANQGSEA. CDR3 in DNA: TGCAGCGTTGGGCAGGGCTATAGCTATGGCTACACCTTC. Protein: CSVGQGYSYGYTF.

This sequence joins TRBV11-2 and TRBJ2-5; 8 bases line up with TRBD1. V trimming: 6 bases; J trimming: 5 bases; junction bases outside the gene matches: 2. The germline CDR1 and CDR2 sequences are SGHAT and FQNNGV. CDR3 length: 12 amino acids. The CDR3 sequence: CASRDRAETQYF. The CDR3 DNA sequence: TGTGCCAGCAGGGACAGGGCTGAGACCCAGTACTTC.

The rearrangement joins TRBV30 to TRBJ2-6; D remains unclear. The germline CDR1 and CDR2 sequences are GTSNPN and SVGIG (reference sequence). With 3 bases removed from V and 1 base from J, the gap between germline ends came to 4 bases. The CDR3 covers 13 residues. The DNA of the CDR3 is TGTGCCTGGAGGGGGTCTGGGGCCAACGTCCTGACTTTC. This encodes CAWRGSGANVLTF.

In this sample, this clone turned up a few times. CDR3 loop: CASRTPGGPNTEAFF. The CDR3 DNA sequence: TGTGCCAGCAGGACCCCAGGGGGCCCGAACACTGAAGCTTTCTTT. V and J are TRBV6-5 and TRBJ1-1; 8 bases match TRBD1. The CDR3 sequence is 15 residues long. CDR1 is MNHEY, CDR2 SVGAGI, per germline. Trimming took 6 bases from V and 1 from J; bases not matched to a gene: 7.

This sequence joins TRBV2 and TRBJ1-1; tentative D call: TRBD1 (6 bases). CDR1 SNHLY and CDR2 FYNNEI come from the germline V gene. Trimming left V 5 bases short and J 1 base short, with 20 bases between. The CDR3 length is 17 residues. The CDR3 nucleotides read TGTGCCAGCAGTTTCCGGCGAGACAGGACCTCGAACACTGAAGCTTTCTTT. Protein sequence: CASSFRRDRTSNTEAFF.

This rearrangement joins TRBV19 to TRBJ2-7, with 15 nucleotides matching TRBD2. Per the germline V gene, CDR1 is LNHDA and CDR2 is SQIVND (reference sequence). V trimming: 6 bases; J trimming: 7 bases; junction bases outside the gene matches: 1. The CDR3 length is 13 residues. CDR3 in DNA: TGTGCCAGTAGCGGACTAGCGGGGGGGGAGCAGTACTTC. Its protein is CASSGLAGGEQYF.

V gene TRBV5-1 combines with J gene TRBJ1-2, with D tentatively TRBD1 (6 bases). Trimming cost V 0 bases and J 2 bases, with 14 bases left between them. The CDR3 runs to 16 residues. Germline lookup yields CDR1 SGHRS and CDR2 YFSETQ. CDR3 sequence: CASSLAGQPENYGYTF. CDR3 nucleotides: TGCGCCAGCAGCTTGGCCGGACAGCCTGAGAACTATGGCTACACCTTC.

The CDR3 region is CASSKGVGTDTQYF. For the CDR3, the DNA is TGTGCCAGCAGCAAAGGGGTCGGCACAGATACGCAGTATTTT. This chain uses TRBV21-1 with TRBJ2-3. TRBV21-1 is flagged as a pseudogene. The CDR3 totals 14 residues.

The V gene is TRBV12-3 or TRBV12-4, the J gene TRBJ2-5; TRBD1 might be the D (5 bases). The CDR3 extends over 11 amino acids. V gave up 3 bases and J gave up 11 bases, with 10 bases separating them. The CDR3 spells CASSLAGSQYF. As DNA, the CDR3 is TGTGCCAGCAGTTTGGCAGGGTCTCAGTACTTC.